A single sample gave rise to the 28 T cell receptor beta chains below, sequenced in a study of post-analysis software for immune sequencing data. Antigens of these TCRs are unknown. General study points: In patients, TRBV5-6, TRBV5-1 and TRBV20-1 belonged to roughly 5 TRBV segments found more frequently than in controls.

cDNA libraries for TCR beta contained unique molecular identifiers. TCRdb reprocessed the PCR reads via MiXCR and lists one record per CDR3 protein. In the table there are about 820,000 distinct CDR3 sequences, about 50% of which are singletons. Input material: blood. The receptors shown here come from a girl aged 5 to 17 with multiple sclerosis.

The chain carries TRBV6-1 and TRBJ2-7, with 7 bases that match TRBD1. The CDR3 sequence is 15 residues long. CDR1 is MNHNS, CDR2 SASEGT, per germline. Trimming removed 1 base from V and 3 bases from J; junction bases left unmatched: 6. CDR3 protein: CASSEEGGPYYEQYF. The CDR3, as DNA: TGTGCCAGCAGTGAAGAAGGGGGCCCTTACTACGAGCAGTACTTC.

The chain has TRBV7-6 and TRBJ2-4; 7 bases align to TRBD2. TRBJ2-7 matches the DNA end more closely, so the J call is doubtful. CDR1 is SGHVS and CDR2 is FNYEAQ in the germline V gene. The CDR3 runs 16 residues. CDR3 in DNA: TGTGCCAGCAGCTTGGGGGGGGTTGATTCCTCCTACGAGCAGTACTTC. It yields the protein CASSLGGVDSSYEQYF.

The rearrangement uses TRBV6-2 or TRBV6-3 and TRBJ2-2; perhaps D is TRBD1 or TRBD2 (5 bases each). CDR3 length: 16 residues. Per the germline V gene, CDR1 is MNHEY and CDR2 is SVGEGT. Trimming removed 5 bases from V and 3 bases from J, with 16 bases in between. The DNA of the CDR3 is TGTGCCAGCAGTGATTGGGGGACGCTCCACACCGGGGAGCTGTTTTTT. It encodes CASSDWGTLHTGELFF.

This clonotype appeared a few times. The chain links TRBV28 to TRBJ2-7, with TRBD1 as a possible D gene (6 bases). The V and J ends lost 3 bases and 3 bases respectively, with 15 bases between them. Per germline, CDR1 MDHEN and CDR2 SYDVKM. The CDR3 has 15 residues. This CDR3 reads CASSLADSRGYEQYF. DNA of the CDR3: TGTGCCAGCAGTTTGGCGGACAGTCGAGGCTACGAGCAGTACTTC.

The chain employs TRBV11-2 and TRBJ1-2; D remains unclear. Trimming pared 5 bases from V and 2 bases from J, leaving 12 bases between. This CDR3 is built from 14 residues. Germline V gene sequence: CDR1 SGHAT, CDR2 FQNNGV. The DNA for the CDR3 is TGTGCCAGCAGCCCGGAGCTCCAGAACTATGGCTACACCTTC. It is translated as CASSPELQNYGYTF.

The V gene is TRBV6-2 or TRBV6-3, the J gene TRBJ2-7; no definite D call. The germline V gene has CDR1 MNHEY and CDR2 SVGEGT. Trimming stripped 2 bases from V and 3 bases from J, with 8 bases between. The CDR3 is 13 residues long. The CDR3: CASSYGRYYEQYF. Written as DNA, the CDR3 is TGTGCCAGCAGTTACGGGCGGTACTACGAGCAGTACTTC.

The chain joins TRBV29-1 to TRBJ2-1, with D unclear. The CDR3 loop spans 13 amino acids. The germline V and J ends were trimmed by 5 bases and 3 bases, with 11 bases remaining between them. CDR1 is SQVTM and CDR2 is ANQGSEA in the germline V gene. The CDR3 DNA follows: TGCAGCGTTACCGGCAGGTACTACAATGAGCAGTTCTTC. It codes for CSVTGRYYNEQFF.

This rearrangement joins TRBV20-1 to TRBJ2-5; perhaps TRBD1 as D (5 bases). The J call is in doubt because the DNA end fits TRBJ2-7 better. The CDR3 spans 12 residues. The germline V gene encodes CDR1 DFQATT and CDR2 SNEGSKA (reference sequence). Here the CDR3 DNA reads TGCAGTGCTAGACAGGGAATCTACGAGCAGTACTTC. Its protein product is CSARQGIYEQYF.

V usage is TRBV29-1 and J usage is TRBJ1-2; no clear D gene. The CDR3 has 11 amino acids. V gave up 5 bases and J gave up 8 bases, with 12 bases separating them. The germline CDR1 and CDR2 sequences are SQVTM and ANQGSEA. The DNA of the CDR3 is TGCAGCGTTTACGGAGCGAACGGCTACACCTTC. Amino acids: CSVYGANGYTF.

The chain has TRBV7-2 and TRBJ2-3; D is ambiguous. Germline V gene sequence: CDR1 SGHTA, CDR2 FQGNSA. V was trimmed by 7 bases and J by 3 bases, leaving 8 bases between them. The CDR3 has 12 amino acids. CDR3 sequence reads: CASTRMTDTQYF. CDR3 nucleotide sequence: TGTGCCAGCACTAGAATGACAGATACGCAGTATTTT. The full variable domain, rest sourced from reference TRBV7-2 and TRBJ2-3, is GAGVSQSPSNKVTEKGKDVELRCDPISGHTALYWYRQSLGQGLEFLIYFQGNSAPDKSGLPSDRFSAERTGGSVSTLTIQRTQQEDSAVYLCASTRMTDTQYFGPGTRLTVL.

V usage is TRBV4-1 and J usage is TRBJ1-2; tentative D call: TRBD1 (6 bases). Trimming cost V 0 bases and J 8 bases, with 19 bases left between them. The length of the CDR3 is 16 residues. Germline V CDR1 and CDR2: MGHRA, YSYEKL. The CDR3 reads CASSQEGGPGREGYTF. CDR3 DNA sequence: TGCGCCAGCAGCCAAGAAGGGGGGCCAGGGCGCGAGGGCTACACCTTC.

The rearrangement links TRBV2 to TRBJ1-2; D might be TRBD1 (5 bases). The CDR3 is 13 residues long. V lost 7 bases and J lost 1, with 10 bases in between. Germline V gene lookup returns CDR1 SNHLY and CDR2 FYNNEI. This chain's CDR3 is CASIIQGNYGYTF. The CDR3, as DNA: TGTGCCAGCATAATTCAGGGTAACTATGGCTACACCTTC.

The V and J genes are TRBV5-1 and TRBJ1-4; D unresolved. This CDR3 has 15 amino acids. The V end lost 3 bases, the J end lost 0 bases, and 9 bases lay between the germline ends. Germline values: CDR1 SGHRS, CDR2 YFSETQ. The CDR3 region is CASSSGGPTNEKLFF. CDR3 coding DNA: TGCGCCAGCAGCTCTGGAGGCCCAACTAATGAAAAACTGTTTTTT.

A note on this clonotype: Compared with germline, one end of the junction differs, possibly owing to a read error. The genes are TRBV5-1 and TRBJ2-5, with D unresolved. The CDR3 sequence is 15 residues long. Germline assignment: CDR1 SGHRS and CDR2 YFSETQ. CDR3 sequence: CASSLDIHPQETQYF. The CDR3, as DNA: TGCGCCAGCAGCTTGGACATACACCCTCAAGAGACCCAATACTTC.

The chain recombines TRBV5-6 with TRBJ2-7, with 9 positions matching TRBD2. CDR1 SGHDT and CDR2 YYEEEE come from the germline V gene. V dropped 0 bases and J dropped 2; count of bases not matched to a gene: 6. The CDR3 length is 16 residues. The CDR3 bases are TGTGCCAGCAGCTTGGCAAGGCTAGCGGGACCCTACGAGCAGTACTTC. It translates to CASSLARLAGPYEQYF.

This chain connects TRBV6-5 to TRBJ1-1, with D hard to call. The CDR3 is 13 amino acids. The V gene lost 2 bases and the J gene lost 6 bases, with 10 bases spanning the gap. The germline V gene encodes CDR1 MNHEY and CDR2 SVGAGI. CDR3 sequence (DNA): TGTGCCAGCAGTTACCAAGGATCTGCTGAAGCTTTCTTT. Amino acid sequence: CASSYQGSAEAFF.

This rearrangement joins TRBV7-9 to TRBJ2-5, with 8 bases identical to TRBD2. The CDR3 has 18 amino acids. V dropped 5 bases and J dropped 1; count of bases not matched to a gene: 15. Germline CDR1 is SEHNR and CDR2 is FQNEAQ (reference sequence). The CDR3 loop is CASSPKVGRGDLQETQYF. CDR3 nucleotides: TGTGCCAGCAGCCCCAAAGTCGGGCGGGGGGACCTCCAAGAGACCCAGTACTTC.

This clonotype was recorded a few times. CDR3 sequence (DNA): TGTGCCAGCAGTTACTCCCGCCAGAGTGTGTCCGAGCAGTACTTC. Its protein product is CASSYSRQSVSEQYF. This chain links TRBV6-5 with TRBJ2-7; D is unresolved. With 0 bases removed from V and 6 bases from J, the gap between germline ends came to 15 bases. The germline gives CDR1 MNHEY, CDR2 SVGAGI. The CDR3 runs to 15 residues.

The CDR3 coding sequence is TGTGCCAGCAGCTACGGGACTCTTGGCCCCTACGAGCAGTACTTC. As protein: CASSYGTLGPYEQYF. The chain carries TRBV5-5 and TRBJ2-7, with a tentative D call TRBD2 (6 bases). Trimming stripped 3 bases from V and 2 bases from J, with 15 bases between. The CDR3 runs 15 residues. Germline lookup yields CDR1 SGHKS and CDR2 YYEKEE (reference sequence).

J is TRBJ1-5 and V is TRBV20-1, with a weak D call TRBD1 (6 bases). Trimming shortened V by 5 bases and J by 7 bases, and 15 bases separated the two germline ends. Germline values: CDR1 DFQATT, CDR2 SNEGSKA (reference sequence). This CDR3 is 13 amino acids long. This chain's CDR3 is CSASSGDRQPQHF. CDR3 coding DNA: TGCAGTGCTTCATCAGGGGATCGGCAGCCCCAGCATTTT.

V and J are TRBV2 and TRBJ2-1; D is possibly TRBD1 (5 bases). This CDR3 contains 13 residues. The ends were cut back, 4 bases at V and 10 bases at J, with 14 bases in the middle. Per the germline V gene, CDR1 is SNHLY and CDR2 is FYNNEI. CDR3 amino acids: CASSGGRASEQFF. CDR3 bases: TGTGCCAGCAGTGGGGGCCGCGCCAGCGAGCAGTTCTTC.

The J gene is TRBJ1-1, the V gene TRBV12-3 or TRBV12-4, with TRBD1 matching 7 bases. V gave up 2 bases and J gave up 0 bases; unmatched junction bases: 12. The CDR3 is 18 amino acids. CDR3 sequence: CASSLWRGGTGMNTEAFF. DNA of the CDR3: TGTGCCAGCAGTTTATGGAGAGGGGGCACGGGGATGAACACTGAAGCTTTCTTT.

The chain links TRBV12-3 or TRBV12-4 to TRBJ2-4, with TRBD2 matching over 8 bases. The J call may be wrong; the DNA end is better matched by TRBJ2-7. CDR3 size: 15 residues. The CDR3 loop is CASSLSGTRSYEQYF. The CDR3 DNA reads as TGTGCCAGCAGTCTTAGCGGGACCCGCTCCTACGAGCAGTACTTC.

This chain links TRBV6-4 with TRBJ2-1; D unclear. V lost 4 bases, J lost 1 base, and 14 bases lay in between. The CDR3 is 16 residues long. The germline V gene has CDR1 MRHNA and CDR2 SNTAGT. CDR3 nucleotide sequence: TGTGCCAGCAGTGCTAATGGTAGAGCTTCCTACAATGAGCAGTTCTTC. Protein: CASSANGRASYNEQFF.

Ten or more counts support this clonotype. V usage is TRBV4-2 and J usage is TRBJ2-7, with D uncertain. The CDR3 spans 13 residues. The V end was cut by 2 bases, the J end by 1 base, with 6 bases between. Germline lookup yields CDR1 LGHNA and CDR2 YNFKEQ. This chain's CDR3 is CASSQSGSYEQYF. As DNA, the CDR3 is TGTGCCAGCAGCCAATCAGGATCCTACGAGCAGTACTTC.

V gene TRBV2 combines with J gene TRBJ2-5; 8 bases line up with TRBD1. The DNA end favors TRBJ2-7, so the J call may be wrong. Germline CDR1 is SNHLY and CDR2 is FYNNEI. CDR3 length: 14 amino acids. This CDR3 is CASSKDRGFYEQYF. The CDR3 bases are TGTGCCAGCAGTAAAGACAGGGGCTTCTACGAGCAGTACTTC.

This clonotype was detected only a few times. The V call is TRBV20-1, the J call TRBJ1-6; the match to TRBD1 covers 10 bases. The CDR3 runs to 16 residues. Germline-derived CDR1 and CDR2 are DFQATT and SNEGSKA (reference sequence). The V gene end was trimmed by 6 bases and the J gene end by 9 bases; junction bases not matched to a gene: 14. This CDR3 reads CSALAGDRGYPSPLHF. For the CDR3, the DNA is TGCAGTGCCTTGGCCGGGGACAGGGGATACCCTTCACCCCTCCACTTT.

The CDR3 loop is CSATRTGNGGQPQHF. The CDR3 bases are TGCAGTGCTACGAGGACAGGGAACGGGGGTCAGCCCCAGCATTTT. The V gene is TRBV20-1, the J gene TRBJ1-5, with 8 bases fitting TRBD1. Looked up from germline, CDR1 is DFQATT and CDR2 is SNEGSKA (reference sequence). The CDR3 has 15 amino acids. Unmatched junction bases numbered 11, after V lost 4 bases and J lost 6 bases.